This is a list of T cell receptor beta chains from one sample in a study of T cell changes during pregnancy in multiple sclerosis. TCRdb's copy holds only in-frame clones and misses some; the assay was immunoSEQ multiplex PCR. The data hold over 25,000 clones, with 89% observed a single time. Sequencing was performed on CD8+ T cells from peripheral blood mononuclear cells, taken in the second trimester of pregnancy. These receptors all stem from a female donor with multiple sclerosis, enrolled in a pregnancy study. Each CDR3 is given with its conserved first and last residue. A D gene is named only where the DNA matches it firmly. Where a row states a size, it is once, few, many or the class of an expanded clone; other rows omit it.

TRBV2	TRBD1	-	TRBJ2-2	16	TGTGCCAGCAGCGACTCCGGGACAGGTCTGACCGGGGAGCTGTTTTTT	CASSDSGTGLTGELFF
TRBV7-8	-	-	TRBJ1-5	17	TGTGCCAGCAGCGCATGTACAGGGAAAGGGTGCAATCAGCCCCAGCATTTT	CASSACTGKGCNQPQHF
TRBV4-3	-	-	TRBJ1-1	15	TGCGCCAGCAGCGAACTCTCCCAGGGGAACACTGAAGCTTTCTTT	CASSELSQGNTEAFF
TRBV7-9	-	-	TRBJ1-1	17	TGTGCCAGCAGCCCAAGTCTCGGAGCGTATTGGAACACTGAAGCTTTCTTT	CASSPSLGAYWNTEAFF
TRBV27	-	once	TRBJ2-2	16	TGTGCCAGCAGTCCGCTCGAGGATACGAACACCGGGGAGCTGTTTTTT	CASSPLEDTNTGELFF
TRBV6-1	-	-	TRBJ1-2	12	TGTGCCAGCAGTGCAGGGGTCTATGGCTACACCTTC	CASSAGVYGYTF
TRBV27	TRBD2	-	TRBJ2-1	19	TGTGCCAGCAGTTTAATTCCCCCAGGGACAAGCGGGAGCTACAATGAGCAGTTCTTC	CASSLIPPGTSGSYNEQFF
TRBV7-2	TRBD2	-	TRBJ2-3	16	TGTGCCAGCAGCCTACTAGCGGGCGCGAGCACAGATACGCAGTATTTT	CASSLLAGASTDTQYF
TRBV7-3	-	-	TRBJ1-1	14	TGTGCCAGCAGCTTAACCCCCGGGAACACTGAAGCTTTCTTT	CASSLTPGNTEAFF
TRBV11-3	TRBD1	-	TRBJ1-2	16	TGTGCCAGCAGCTTAGTTGGGACAGAGGCGGACTATGGCTACACCTTC	CASSLVGTEADYGYTF
TRBV4-1	TRBD1	-	TRBJ1-1	15	TGCGCCAGCAGCCACCTGACAGGGGGCACGGCTGAAGCTTTCTTT	CASSHLTGGTAEAFF
TRBV7-3	-	-	TRBJ2-3	15	TGTGCCAGCAGCTTAACTTGGGGCCCCACAGATACGCAGTATTTT	CASSLTWGPTDTQYF
TRBV6-1	TRBD2	-	TRBJ2-7	14	TGTGCCAGCAGTGACGCAAGCGGGGTCAGCGAGCAGTACTTC	CASSDASGVSEQYF
TRBV11-2	TRBD2	-	TRBJ2-7	15	TGTGCCAGCAGCTACGGGCTAGCGGGGTGGTACGAGCAGTACTTC	CASSYGLAGWYEQYF
TRBV5-8	TRBD1	-	TRBJ1-1	17	TGTGCCAGCAGCTTGGATGTGGATGAGGGGGCCAACACTGAAGCTTTCTTT	CASSLDVDEGANTEAFF
TRBV4-1	TRBD2	-	TRBJ2-1	18	TGCGCCAGCAGCCAAGACCCATTCGGACTAGGGACTCACAATGAGCAGTTCTTC	CASSQDPFGLGTHNEQFF
TRBV28	-	once	TRBJ1-1	17	TGTGCCAGCAGTTTATGCGTCTTCCTCAACACGAACACTGAAGCTTTCTTT	CASSLCVFLNTNTEAFF
TRBV7-9	-	-	TRBJ1-5	16	TGTGCCAGCAGCCGAAGCGGGGAGGCGGGCAATCAGCCCCAGCATTTT	CASSRSGEAGNQPQHF
TRBV15	-	-	TRBJ2-7	15	TGTGCCACCAGCCATCTGGGGCAGGGCGGGGACGAGCAGTACTTC	CATSHLGQGGDEQYF
TRBV9	-	-	TRBJ1-5	15	TGTGCCAGCAGCGTAGGGGGCAATAGCAATCAGCCCCAGCATTTT	CASSVGGNSNQPQHF
TRBV28	-	-	TRBJ2-7	13	TGTGCCAGCAGTTACGGGTTGACCTACGAGCAGTACTTC	CASSYGLTYEQYF
TRBV27	TRBD2	-	TRBJ2-7	14	TGTGCCAGCAGTTTGACTAGCGGGAGCTACGAGCAGTACTTC	CASSLTSGSYEQYF
TRBV7-9	-	-	TRBJ2-7	12	TGTGCCAGCAGCTTAGGGGAGCACGAGCAGTACTTC	CASSLGEHEQYF
TRBV5-6	-	-	TRBJ2-3	15	TGTGCCAGCAGCTTTTGGCACAGGGAGACAGATACGCAGTATTTT	CASSFWHRETDTQYF
TRBV13	-	-	TRBJ2-1	14	TGTGCCAGCAGCATCACGATAGGAGACGGTGAGCAGTTCTTC	CASSITIGDGEQFF
TRBV2	-	-	TRBJ1-1	14	TGTGCCAGCAGTGAAAGGGCGGGCTGGACTGAAGCTTTCTTT	CASSERAGWTEAFF
TRBV27	-	-	TRBJ1-6	12	TGTGCCAGCAGTTCGAGCGGGTCACCCCTCCACTTT	CASSSSGSPLHF
TRBV9	TRBD1	-	TRBJ2-3	15	TGTGCCAGCAGCGTAGAGGGTGACAGGGTGGATACGCAGTATTTT	CASSVEGDRVDTQYF
TRBV5-6	-	-	TRBJ2-1	13	TGTGCCAGCAGCTACCCAGAGGGTAATGAGCAGTTCTTC	CASSYPEGNEQFF
TRBV4-1	TRBD2	-	TRBJ2-3	18	TGCGCCAGCAGCCAAGAGGTTCCTAGCGGGGCTACCCCAGATACGCAGTATTTT	CASSQEVPSGATPDTQYF
TRBV28	-	-	TRBJ1-2	14	TGTGCCAGCAGTTTACGGGACTCAGGGTACGGCTACACCTTC	CASSLRDSGYGYTF
TRBV27	-	few	TRBJ1-6	17	TGTGCCAGCAGCGCGGAACCCTACAGGGTTCTCAATTCACCCCTCCACTTT	CASSAEPYRVLNSPLHF
TRBV19	TRBD2	-	TRBJ2-7	13	TGTGCCAGCGCAGCAGCGGGGGGTTACGAGCAGTACTTC	CASAAAGGYEQYF
TRBV7-9	-	-	TRBJ2-7	13	TGTGCCAGCAGCTTCCCGAGCTCCTACGAGCAGTACTTC	CASSFPSSYEQYF
TRBV7-3	TRBD2	-	TRBJ2-3	15	TGTGCCAGCAGCACCACCGGGGGGGGCACAGATACGCAGTATTTT	CASSTTGGGTDTQYF
TRBV30	TRBD2	-	TRBJ2-1	13	TGTGCCTGGGCCGAGCGGGAGTTCAATGAGCAGTTCTTC	CAWAEREFNEQFF
TRBV27	TRBD2	-	TRBJ2-7	15	TGTGCCAGCAGTTTCGAGGCGGGAGCGCCCTACGAGCAGTACTTC	CASSFEAGAPYEQYF
TRBV6-1	TRBD2	medium-sized	TRBJ2-1	13	TGTGCCAGCAGTGAGCGGGAGAACAATGAGCAGTTCTTC	CASSERENNEQFF
TRBV28	TRBD2	-	TRBJ2-2	17	TGTGCCAGCAGCCCCTCCTCGGGAGGGGTGGGGACCGGGGAGCTGTTTTTT	CASSPSSGGVGTGELFF
TRBV15	-	medium-sized	TRBJ1-4	15	TGTGCCACCAGCAGAGAAGGGCAGGGGAGTGAAAAACTGTTTTTT	CATSREGQGSEKLFF
TRBV15	-	-	TRBJ2-7	15	TGTGCCACCAGCAGAGAGTGGGGCCTGGCCTACGAGCAGTACTTC	CATSREWGLAYEQYF
TRBV7-3	TRBD2	-	TRBJ2-7	17	TGTGCCAGCAGCACTGGACTAGCGGGAGTTAAAGCGTACGAGCAGTACTTC	CASSTGLAGVKAYEQYF
TRBV27	-	-	TRBJ1-1	11	TGTGCCAGCCTTACCCTAGGAGAAGCTTTCTTT	CASLTLGEAFF
TRBV4-3	TRBD1	-	TRBJ1-1	19	TGCGCCAGCAGCCAAGATCCTTCGGGGACAGGGGTTGAGGGCACTGAAGCTTTCTTT	CASSQDPSGTGVEGTEAFF
TRBV28	TRBD2	once	TRBJ2-7	17	TGTGCCAGCAGCAACATAAGGGGGGCGGGAGGGCGAAACGAGCAGTACTTC	CASSNIRGAGGRNEQYF
TRBV4-1	TRBD2	-	TRBJ2-7	15	TGCGCCAGCAGCCAAGAAAGCGGGGTCTCCTACGAGCAGTACTTC	CASSQESGVSYEQYF
TRBV27	TRBD2	-	TRBJ2-1	17	TGTGCCAGCAGTTCCCGACTAGCGGGGTTATTTTACAATGAGCAGTTCTTC	CASSSRLAGLFYNEQFF
TRBV4-3	TRBD2	once	TRBJ2-7	19	TGCGCCAGCAGCCAAGATTGGGCTAGCGGGGGCCCTCATACCTACGAGCAGTACTTC	CASSQDWASGGPHTYEQYF
TRBV11-2	-	-	TRBJ1-3	15	TGTGCCAGCAGCATTACAACAGGGCCTGGAAACACCATATATTTT	CASSITTGPGNTIYF
TRBV27	-	-	TRBJ2-7	14	TGTGCCAGCAGTTTTGGAGCGTCAGCCTACGAGCAGTACTTC	CASSFGASAYEQYF
TRBV18	-	once	TRBJ2-7	11	TGTGCCAGCTCAGATTTGCGCGAGCAGTACTTC	CASSDLREQYF
TRBV28	-	-	TRBJ2-1	10	TGTGCCACCTCGAGGAATGAGCAGTTCTTC	CATSRNEQFF
TRBV27	TRBD1	-	TRBJ1-6	13	TGTGCCTGCGGGACAGCTATAAATTCACCCCTCCACTTT	CACGTAINSPLHF